A selection of T cell receptor beta chains follows, all from one sample in a study of cytomegalovirus exposure and HLA in healthy donors. Clones were sequenced by immunoSEQ multiplex PCR, and TCRdb holds only the in-frame ones, with some missing. The table records approximately 110,000 clones, approximately 70% of them present only once. The sequencing input was PBMCs. The receptors originated from a man in his sixties in good health and CMV-seropositive. CDR3s include the opening cysteine and the closing phenylalanine or tryptophan. A D gene is named only where the DNA matches it firmly. Some rows have no size entry. The others give once, few or many, or a class for an expanded clone.

V gene	J gene	clone size	D gene	CDR3 protein	CDR3 DNA
TRBV10-3	TRBJ2-3	NA	TRBD1	CAITRSTGGLSDTQYF	TGTGCCATCACCCGTTCCACAGGGGGCCTCTCAGATACGCAGTATTTT
TRBV5-1	TRBJ2-1	NA	NA	CASSLGFQGSYNEQFF	TGCGCCAGCAGCCTGGGGTTCCAGGGCTCCTACAATGAGCAGTTCTTC
TRBV25-1	TRBJ2-2	once	TRBD1	CASSESGQANTGELFF	TGTGCCAGCAGTGAATCCGGACAGGCGAACACCGGGGAGCTGTTTTTT
TRBV9	TRBJ1-1	NA	NA	CASSPFSGLKRGMNTEAFF	TGTGCCAGCAGCCCCTTCTCAGGCCTCAAAAGGGGGATGAACACTGAAGCTTTCTTT
TRBV7-9	TRBJ2-6	few	NA	CASSFTGANVLTF	TGTGCCAGCAGCTTCACTGGGGCCAACGTCCTGACTTTC
TRBV2	TRBJ1-2	NA	NA	CASSGADSYGYTF	TGTGCCAGCAGTGGAGCGGACAGCTATGGCTACACCTTC
TRBV10-1	TRBJ1-2	NA	NA	CASSPTLFGGYTF	TGCGCCAGCAGTCCGACACTCTTCGGAGGCTACACCTTC
TRBV29-1	TRBJ2-3	NA	NA	CSVERSRTDTQYF	TGCAGCGTAGAACGGTCTCGCACAGATACGCAGTATTTT
TRBV7-2	TRBJ1-2	NA	NA	CASSLGRGYGYTF	TGTGCCAGCAGCTTAGGACGCGGCTATGGCTACACCTTC
TRBV14	TRBJ2-1	NA	NA	CASSPQGVSSYNEQFF	TGTGCCAGCAGCCCTCAGGGTGTCAGCTCCTACAATGAGCAGTTCTTC
TRBV6-1	TRBJ2-7	few	NA	CASSEGWGRNEQYF	TGTGCCAGCAGTGAAGGTTGGGGGCGCAACGAGCAGTACTTC
TRBV19	TRBJ2-5	NA	NA	CASSRDLETQYF	TGTGCCAGTAGCCGGGATCTAGAGACCCAGTACTTC
TRBV2	TRBJ2-2	NA	NA	CASRKGAGELFF	TGTGCCAGCAGGAAAGGGGCCGGGGAGCTGTTTTTT
TRBV7-6	TRBJ2-3	NA	TRBD2	CASSLEVPGGGTDTQYF	TGTGCCAGCAGCTTAGAGGTACCCGGGGGGGGCACAGATACGCAGTATTTT
TRBV5-1	TRBJ2-3	NA	TRBD2	CASSPGTSGLTDTQYF	TGCGCCAGCAGCCCCGGGACTAGCGGCCTCACAGATACGCAGTATTTT
TRBV29-1	TRBJ1-5	NA	NA	CSVRNGGNQPQHF	TGCAGCGTGAGAAACGGGGGCAATCAGCCCCAGCATTTT
TRBV18	TRBJ1-3	NA	NA	CASSPGPLSGNTIYF	TGTGCCAGCTCACCGGGGCCTCTCTCTGGAAACACCATATATTTT
TRBV28	TRBJ1-5	NA	TRBD1	CASSLWRGQGHQPQHF	TGTGCCAGCAGTTTATGGAGGGGACAGGGTCATCAGCCCCAGCATTTT
TRBV19	TRBJ1-2	few	TRBD1	CASSIGTVPGYTF	TGTGCCAGTAGTATCGGGACAGTCCCCGGCTACACCTTC
TRBV10-3	TRBJ1-2	NA	TRBD1	CAISEWTGGTPGYTF	TGTGCCATCAGTGAGTGGACAGGGGGCACTCCTGGCTACACCTTC
TRBV28	TRBJ1-4	NA	TRBD1	CASRTGNEKLFF	TGTGCCAGCAGGACAGGGAATGAAAAACTGTTTTTT
TRBV2	TRBJ1-5	NA	TRBD1	CASSRTGGNQPQHF	TGTGCCAGCAGTAGGACAGGGGGCAATCAGCCCCAGCATTTT
TRBV11-2	TRBJ1-1	NA	TRBD1	CASGPDRVNTEAFF	TGTGCCAGCGGACCCGACAGGGTGAACACTGAAGCTTTCTTT
TRBV6-1	TRBJ1-1	NA	NA	CASSEAEAQNTEAFF	TGTGCCAGCAGTGAAGCGGAGGCCCAGAACACTGAAGCTTTCTTT
TRBV11-2	TRBJ1-2	NA	NA	CASSMDIVGYTF	TGTGCCAGCAGCATGGACATAGTGGGCTACACCTTC
TRBV28	TRBJ1-2	NA	NA	CASSPFDYGYTF	TGTGCCAGCAGTCCTTTTGACTATGGCTACACCTTC
TRBV4-2	TRBJ1-1	NA	TRBD1	CASSVDRGPNTEAFF	TGTGCCAGCAGCGTGGACAGGGGACCAAACACTGAAGCTTTCTTT